The rows below give T cell receptor beta chains drawn from one sample of a study of blood T cell repertoires in COVID-19. The repertoire was sequenced with immunoSEQ multiplex PCR; TCRdb's copy has only in-frame clones and lacks some. This repertoire shows about 79,000 clones, approximately 90% found once; its top ten account for around 13%. Sequenced material: peripheral blood. Receptors originate from a man between 70 and 80 years old with active or convalescent COVID-19. Each CDR3 is given with its conserved first and last residue. Fields, in order: V gene, D gene, clone size, J gene, CDR3 DNA, CDR3 protein. D genes are given only for firm matches. Expanded clones get a size class; other rows say once, few or many, or leave the size out.

>TRBV5-1|TRBD1|-|TRBJ1-2
TGCGCCAGCAGCTTGAGACCAGGGGGTAACTATGGCTACACCTTC
CASSLRPGGNYGYTF
>TRBV5-1|-|-|TRBJ2-5
TGCGCCAGCAGCGTCAACCAAGAGACCCAGTACTTC
CASSVNQETQYF
>TRBV20-1|TRBD1|-|TRBJ1-5
TGCAGTGCTAGTGAAAGGACAGGCAGTAGGGCCCAGCATTTT
CSASERTGSRAQHF
>TRBV30|-|once|TRBJ1-2
TGTGCCTGGAGTGTACTTCTAGGGAGCTATGGCTACACCTTC
CAWSVLLGSYGYTF
>TRBV5-3|TRBD1|-|TRBJ1-5
TGTGCCAGACGGTCGGCGGACAGGGGAAGTTACAATCAGCCCCAGCATTTT
CARRSADRGSYNQPQHF
>TRBV2|-|-|TRBJ1-3
TGTGCCAGCAGTTATTCGAGCTCTGGAAACACCATATATTTT
CASSYSSSGNTIYF
>TRBV3-1/TRBV3-2|-|once|TRBJ2-5
TGTGCCAGCAGCCGTGGACTGACACAAGAGACCCAGTACTTC
CASSRGLTQETQYF
>TRBV18|-|-|TRBJ1-6
TGTGCCAGCTCCCTTGGACAGATAAATTCACCCCTCCACTTT
CASSLGQINSPLHF
>TRBV6-4|-|-|TRBJ1-5
TGTGCCAGCAGTGTCCAAAGGGGTCAGCCCCAGCATTTT
CASSVQRGQPQHF
>TRBV28|-|-|TRBJ2-5
TGTGCCAGCAGTTTAGACCAGAAGCGGGCCTACCAAGAGACCCAGTACTTC
CASSLDQKRAYQETQYF
>TRBV27|-|-|TRBJ2-1
TGTGCCAGCAGTACGGCGGGGGCCTTTAATGAGCAGTTCTTC
CASSTAGAFNEQFF
>TRBV5-6|TRBD1|-|TRBJ1-4
TGTGCCAGCAGCTTGGCCGGGCAGGGGGCGCAGGAAAAACTGTTTTTT
CASSLAGQGAQEKLFF
>TRBV29-1|-|-|TRBJ1-3
TGCAGCGTCAAGTTGAGTGGAAACACCATATATTTT
CSVKLSGNTIYF
>TRBV9|-|-|TRBJ2-5
TGTGCCAGCAGCGTAGATCTAGCTAGGGAGACCCAGTACTTC
CASSVDLARETQYF
>TRBV6-2/TRBV6-3|TRBD1|-|TRBJ2-3
TGTGCCAGCAGCGACCCGACAGGGGGGGCTCTGGATACGCAGTATTTT
CASSDPTGGALDTQYF
>TRBV7-7|-|-|TRBJ2-7
TGTGCTAGCAGCTTAAACTTGGTTAGCGTCGAGCAGTACTTC
CASSLNLVSVEQYF
>TRBV30|-|-|TRBJ1-4
TGTGCCTGGAGTGCAGGGTTCGGTGAAAAACTGTTTTTT
CAWSAGFGEKLFF
>TRBV19|TRBD2|-|TRBJ2-1
TGTGCCAGTAGCGACCCGGGACTAGCCTATAATGAGCAGTTCTTC
CASSDPGLAYNEQFF
>TRBV6-1|-|-|TRBJ1-2
TGTGCCAGCAGTGAAGCGGGAGGGCGTGATGGCTACACCTTC
CASSEAGGRDGYTF
>TRBV4-1|TRBD1|once|TRBJ1-1
TGCGCCAGCAGCCCGACGACAGGGATGAACACTGAAGCTTTCTTT
CASSPTTGMNTEAFF
>TRBV20-1|TRBD2|-|TRBJ2-7
TGCAGTGCTAGTTATAGGACTAGCAGAGCCTACGAGCAGTACTTC
CSASYRTSRAYEQYF
>TRBV5-1|-|-|TRBJ1-1
TGCGCCAGCAGCATAGGGGGGGCTGAAGCTTTCTTT
CASSIGGAEAFF
>TRBV19|TRBD1|-|TRBJ1-4
TGTGCCAGTAGTACCGCGACAGGGGGCTTCAGCGGAAAACTGTTTTTT
CASSTATGGFSGKLFF
>TRBV6-5|-|-|TRBJ2-2
TGTGCCAGCACCCTGTACACCGGGGAGCTGTTTTTT
CASTLYTGELFF
>TRBV2|-|-|TRBJ2-1
TGTGCCAGCAGCGAGACAGGCCGTGGGCGCAATGAGCAGTTCTTC
CASSETGRGRNEQFF
>TRBV27|-|-|TRBJ2-2
TGTGCCAGCAGTTACAGGTCCACCGGGGAGCTGTTTTTT
CASSYRSTGELFF